The 22 T cell receptor beta chains given below trace back to one sample, sequenced in a study of blood T cell repertoires in COVID-19. Some clones are missing from TCRdb's copy, which holds only in-frame ones; the method was immunoSEQ multiplex PCR. The table records 150,000 to 200,000 clones, under 90% of them present only once. The specimen was peripheral blood. The origin of the receptors is an older woman with COVID-19, enrolled during active disease.

The chain couples TRBV5-1 to TRBJ1-1, with D unclear. The CDR3 length is 16 residues. The V and J ends lost 0 bases and 8 bases respectively, with 20 bases between them. CDR1 SGHRS and CDR2 YFSETQ come from the germline V gene. The CDR3 DNA sequence: TGCGCCAGCAGCTTGGGGATTGGGAGTGATTCAGTAGAAGCTTTCTTT. It specifies CASSLGIGSDSVEAFF.

The J gene is TRBJ2-1, the V gene TRBV2, with D possibly being TRBD2 (5 bases). With 9 bases removed from V and 15 bases from J, the gap between germline ends came to 18 bases. The length of the CDR3 is 11 residues. Germline CDR1 reads SNHLY; CDR2 reads FYNNEI. CDR3 DNA sequence: TGTGCCAGTTTTTCACAGCGGATACCGTTCTTC. Translated, it gives CASFSQRIPFF.

The chain carries TRBV6-4 and TRBJ2-3; D unresolved. The length of the CDR3 is 14 residues. V was pared by 4 bases and J by 6 bases, with 14 bases between. Germline CDR1 is MRHNA and CDR2 is SNTAGT. The CDR3: CASSARPPPDTQYF. The CDR3 DNA reads as TGTGCCAGCAGTGCCAGGCCGCCACCTGATACGCAGTATTTT.

The genes are TRBV6-5 and TRBJ1-3, with D tentatively TRBD1 (5 bases). The CDR3 consists of 11 residues. Per germline, CDR1 MNHEY and CDR2 SVGAGI. V shed 3 bases and J shed 9 bases, with 6 bases lying between them. CDR3 region: CASSYQGTIYF. The CDR3 nucleotides are TGTGCCAGCAGTTATCAGGGCACCATATATTTT.

A few counts support this clone. The J gene is TRBJ1-6, the V gene TRBV20-1, with 7 positions matching TRBD1. This CDR3 is built from 17 residues. The V and J ends lost 3 bases and 5 bases, in that order; junction bases with no gene match: 13. CDR1 and CDR2 (germline): DFQATT, SNEGSKA (reference sequence). The CDR3 region is CSASDPYRGGNNSPLHF. Here the CDR3 DNA reads TGCAGTGCTAGTGACCCCTACAGGGGAGGAAATAATTCACCCCTCCACTTT.

The chain joins TRBV7-2 to TRBJ1-4; D uncertain. The germline V and J ends were trimmed by 5 bases and 6 bases, with 10 bases remaining between them. Germline V gene lookup returns CDR1 SGHTA and CDR2 FQGNSA. The CDR3 contains 13 residues. This CDR3 reads CASSKAGYEKLFF. DNA of the CDR3: TGTGCCAGCAGCAAGGCGGGGTATGAAAAACTGTTTTTT.

The V call is TRBV18, the J call TRBJ1-2; perhaps TRBD1 as D (6 bases). The CDR3 runs to 16 residues. Germline values: CDR1 KGHSH, CDR2 LQKENI. With 4 bases removed from V and 8 bases from J, the gap between germline ends came to 23 bases. The CDR3 DNA follows: TGTGCCAGCTCACACCGGGACAACCTCCCCCGAGGGGGCTACACCTTC. Amino acids: CASSHRDNLPRGGYTF.

The V call is TRBV28, the J call TRBJ1-3, with 10 bases lining up with TRBD1. The V gene end was trimmed by 3 bases and the J gene end by 8 bases; junction bases not matched to a gene: 4. CDR1 is MDHEN and CDR2 is SYDVKM in the germline V gene. The CDR3 consists of 14 residues. In DNA, the CDR3 is TGTGCCAGCAGTTTCGGACAGGGGGGAGACACCATATATTTT. This codes for CASSFGQGGDTIYF.

This chain joins TRBV5-1 and TRBJ1-5, with a tentative D call TRBD1 (5 bases). Looked up from germline, CDR1 is SGHRS and CDR2 is YFSETQ. The CDR3 runs 16 residues. Trimming stripped 0 bases from V and 5 bases from J, with 15 bases between. The DNA of the CDR3 is TGCGCCAGCAGCTTGGAGCCCGGGGGGAAGGATCAGCCCCAGCATTTT. This codes for CASSLEPGGKDQPQHF.

The chain is built from TRBV5-1 and TRBJ1-4, with 9 bases that match TRBD1. Per the germline V gene, CDR1 is SGHRS and CDR2 is YFSETQ. The junction had 7 bases not matched to a gene; V was cut back by 3 bases and J by 7 bases. The CDR3 loop spans 15 amino acids. CDR3 in DNA: TGCGCCAGCAGCTCAACAGGGGGCGAGGGTGAAAAACTGTTTTTT. It specifies CASSSTGGEGEKLFF. The whole variable domain, filled in from reference TRBV5-1 and TRBJ1-4, reads KAGVTQTPRYLIKTRGQQVTLSCSPISGHRSVSWYQQTPGQGLQFLFEYFSETQRNKGNFPGRFSGRQFSNSRSEMNVSTLELGDSALYLCASSSTGGEGEKLFFGSGTQLSVL.

The chain joins TRBV5-1 to TRBJ2-3; 9 bases are a match to TRBD2. The CDR3 extends over 16 amino acids. Per germline, CDR1 SGHRS and CDR2 YFSETQ. The trim removed 4 bases at V and 2 bases at J, leaving 8 bases unmatched. The CDR3 region is CASSPGRGGITDTQYF. CDR3 coding DNA: TGCGCCAGCAGCCCTGGGCGGGGGGGCATCACAGATACGCAGTATTTT.

In this sample, this clone turned up once. The V call is TRBV2, the J call TRBJ2-5, with 10 bases aligning to TRBD2. V was clipped by 5 bases and J by 4 bases; unmatched bases: 4. Germline loops: CDR1 SNHLY, CDR2 FYNNEI. The CDR3 extends over 14 amino acids. The CDR3 sequence: CASSPRLAGETQYF. CDR3 DNA: TGTGCCAGCAGTCCCCGACTAGCGGGAGAGACCCAGTACTTC.

J is TRBJ2-2 and V is TRBV7-2; D is possibly TRBD1 (6 bases). The CDR3 contains 15 residues. The germline V and J ends were trimmed by 6 bases and 1 base, with 12 bases remaining between them. CDR1 and CDR2 (germline): SGHTA, FQGNSA. CDR3 loop: CASRQQGMNTGELFF. CDR3 DNA sequence: TGTGCCAGCAGACAACAGGGCATGAACACCGGGGAGCTGTTTTTT. Using reference TRBV7-2 and TRBJ2-2 for the parts outside the CDR3, the full variable domain is GAGVSQSPSNKVTEKGKDVELRCDPISGHTALYWYRQSLGQGLEFLIYFQGNSAPDKSGLPSDRFSAERTGGSVSTLTIQRTQQEDSAVYLCASRQQGMNTGELFFGEGSRLTVL.

J is TRBJ2-7 and V is TRBV15, with a possible D match to TRBD2 (6 bases). V dropped 4 bases and J dropped 0 bases, with 19 bases sitting between them. This CDR3 region has 17 residues. The germline CDR1 and CDR2 sequences are LNHNV and YYDKDF (reference sequence). In DNA, the CDR3 is TGTGCCACCAGCAACCGTGGGCTAGCGTCTGTCTCCTACGAGCAGTACTTC. As protein: CATSNRGLASVSYEQYF.

J is TRBJ1-2 and V is TRBV6-5, with TRBD1 matching 9 bases. Trimming took 6 bases from V and 7 from J; bases not matched to a gene: 6. Per germline, CDR1 MNHEY and CDR2 SVGAGI. The CDR3 runs 13 residues. CDR3 residues: CASRATGGGGYTF. The CDR3 region has the DNA TGTGCCAGCAGAGCCACAGGGGGCGGTGGCTACACCTTC.

This rearrangement joins TRBV9 to TRBJ2-1, with TRBD2 matching 10 bases. The CDR3 extends over 15 amino acids. The V gene's germline CDR1 is SGDLS and CDR2 YYNGEE. Unmatched junction bases numbered 4, after V lost 4 bases and J lost 3 bases. The CDR3 coding sequence is TGTGCCAGCAGCACCAGCGGGAGGGGCTACAATGAGCAGTTCTTC. Amino acid sequence: CASSTSGRGYNEQFF. Full variable domain (missing parts from reference TRBV9 and TRBJ2-1): DSGVTQTPKHLITATGQRVTLRCSPRSGDLSVYWYQQSLDQGLQFLIQYYNGEERAKGNILERFSAQQFPDLHSELNLSSLELGDSALYFCASSTSGRGYNEQFFGPGTRLTVL.

V is TRBV28 and J is TRBJ2-7; D possibly corresponds to TRBD2 (6 bases). Germline CDR1 reads MDHEN; CDR2 reads SYDVKM. The CDR3 contains 12 residues. V was pared by 3 bases and J by 3 bases, with 6 bases between. As DNA, the CDR3 is TGTGCCAGCAGTTTGCGGGGCTACGAGCAGTACGTC. It specifies CASSLRGYEQYV.

This clone was seen a single time. The rearrangement joins TRBV6-5 to TRBJ2-2; 7 bases are a match to TRBD2. CDR3 length: 16 residues. The junction had 9 bases not matched to a gene; V was cut back by 4 bases and J by 4 bases. Germline CDR1 and CDR2: MNHEY and SVGAGI. The CDR3 loop reads CASSFGRERPTGELFF. The CDR3 DNA follows: TGTGCCAGCAGTTTCGGGCGGGAGAGACCCACCGGGGAGCTGTTTTTT.

The gene calls are TRBV10-3 and TRBJ2-7, with 10 bases lining up with TRBD2. The CDR3 is made up of 18 amino acids. The junction had 8 bases not matched to a gene; V was cut back by 0 bases and J by 0 bases. Germline values: CDR1 ENHRY, CDR2 SYGVKD. The CDR3 here is CAISESGLAGAHSYEQYF. DNA for the CDR3: TGTGCCATCAGTGAGTCAGGGCTAGCGGGAGCGCACTCCTACGAGCAGTACTTC.

The chain uses TRBV3-1 (or the pseudogene TRBV3-2) and TRBJ2-3, with TRBD2 identical over 11 bases. The CDR3 is made up of 18 amino acids. CDR1 and CDR2 from the germline V gene are LGHDT and YNNKEL (reference sequence). With 2 bases clipped from V and 2 bases from J, the junction kept 9 bases outside the gene matches. The CDR3 DNA reads as TGTGCCAGCAGCCAATTCCCCGGGACTAGCGGTGACACAGATACGCAGTATTTT. The encoded protein is CASSQFPGTSGDTDTQYF.

The CDR3: CASSFGTGHQPQHF. CDR3 in DNA: TGTGCCAGCAGTTTTGGGACAGGGCATCAGCCCCAGCATTTT. V usage is TRBV28 and J usage is TRBJ1-5; 9 nucleotides line up with TRBD1. The CDR3 is 14 amino acids. From germline, CDR1 is MDHEN and CDR2 SYDVKM. J gave up 5 bases and V 3 bases, and 2 bases lay outside the gene matches.

This clone was seen once. V gene TRBV6-4 combines with J gene TRBJ1-1; 10 positions match TRBD1. J was trimmed by 8 bases and V by 6 bases; bases with no gene match: 3. The CDR3 has 12 amino acids. CDR1 MRHNA and CDR2 SNTAGT come from the germline V gene. Here the CDR3 reads CASRGDRGEAFF. The CDR3 bases are TGTGCCAGCAGGGGGGACAGGGGCGAAGCTTTCTTT.